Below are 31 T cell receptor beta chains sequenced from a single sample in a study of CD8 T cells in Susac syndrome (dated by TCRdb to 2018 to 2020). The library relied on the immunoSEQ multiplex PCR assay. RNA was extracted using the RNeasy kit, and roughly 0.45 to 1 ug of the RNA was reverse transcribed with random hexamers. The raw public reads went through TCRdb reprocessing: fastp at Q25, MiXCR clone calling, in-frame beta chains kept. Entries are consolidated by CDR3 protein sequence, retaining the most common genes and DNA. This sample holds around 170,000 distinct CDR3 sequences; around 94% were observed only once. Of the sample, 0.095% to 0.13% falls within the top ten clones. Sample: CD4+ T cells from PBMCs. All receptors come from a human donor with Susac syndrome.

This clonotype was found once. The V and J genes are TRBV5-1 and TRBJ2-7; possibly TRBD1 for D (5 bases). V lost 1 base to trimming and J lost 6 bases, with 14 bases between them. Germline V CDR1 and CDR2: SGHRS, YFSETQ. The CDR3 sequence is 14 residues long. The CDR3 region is CASSLSGSQGEQYF. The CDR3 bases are TGCGCCAGCAGCTTGTCCGGGTCTCAGGGCGAGCAGTACTTC.

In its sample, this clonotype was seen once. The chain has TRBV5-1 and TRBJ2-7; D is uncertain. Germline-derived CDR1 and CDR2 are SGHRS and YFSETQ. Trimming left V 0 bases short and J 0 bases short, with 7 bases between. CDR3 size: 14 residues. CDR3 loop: CASSLAVSSYEQYF. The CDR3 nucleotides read TGCGCCAGCAGCTTGGCAGTCAGCTCCTACGAGCAGTACTTC. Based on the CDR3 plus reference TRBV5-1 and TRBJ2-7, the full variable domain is KAGVTQTPRYLIKTRGQQVTLSCSPISGHRSVSWYQQTPGQGLQFLFEYFSETQRNKGNFPGRFSGRQFSNSRSEMNVSTLELGDSALYLCASSLAVSSYEQYFGPGTRLTVT.

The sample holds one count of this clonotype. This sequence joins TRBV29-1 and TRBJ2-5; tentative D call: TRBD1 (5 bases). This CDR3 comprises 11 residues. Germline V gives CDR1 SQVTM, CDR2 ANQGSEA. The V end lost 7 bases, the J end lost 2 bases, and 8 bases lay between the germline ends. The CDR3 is CSATVQETQYF. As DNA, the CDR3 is TGCAGCGCGACAGTTCAAGAGACCCAGTACTTC. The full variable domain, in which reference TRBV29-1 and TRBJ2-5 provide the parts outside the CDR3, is SAVISQKPSRDICQRGTSLTIQCQVDSQVTMMFWYRQQPGQSLTLIATANQGSEATYESGFVIDKFPISRPNLTFSTLTVSNMSPEDSSIYLCSATVQETQYFGPGTRLLVL.

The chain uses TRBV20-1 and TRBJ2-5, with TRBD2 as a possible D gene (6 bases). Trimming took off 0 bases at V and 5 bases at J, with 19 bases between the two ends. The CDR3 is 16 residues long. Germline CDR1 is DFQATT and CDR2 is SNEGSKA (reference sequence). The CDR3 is CSARDGGRGNKETQYF. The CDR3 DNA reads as TGCAGTGCTAGAGATGGGGGACGGGGGAACAAGGAGACCCAGTACTTC.

In DNA, the CDR3 is TGTGCCTGGAGTAGGCAGACGGGGCCCCTCCACTTT. Translating it yields CAWSRQTGPLHF. The chain links TRBV30 to TRBJ1-6; D unresolved. The CDR3 loop spans 12 amino acids. The V gene lost 2 bases and the J gene lost 13 bases, with 12 bases spanning the gap. Germline CDR1 and CDR2: GTSNPN and SVGIG (reference sequence).

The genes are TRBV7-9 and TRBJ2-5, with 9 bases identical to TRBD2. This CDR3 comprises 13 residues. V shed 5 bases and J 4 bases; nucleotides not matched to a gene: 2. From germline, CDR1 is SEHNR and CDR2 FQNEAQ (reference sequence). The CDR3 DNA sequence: TGTGCCAGCAGCCATAGCGGGGGAGAGACCCAGTACTTC. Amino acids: CASSHSGGETQYF. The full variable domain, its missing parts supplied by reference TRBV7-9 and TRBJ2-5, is DTGVSQNPRHKITKRGQNVTFRCDPISEHNRLYWYRQTLGQGPEFLTYFQNEAQLEKSRLLSDRFSAERPKGSFSTLEIQRTEQGDSAMYLCASSHSGGETQYFGPGTRLLVL.

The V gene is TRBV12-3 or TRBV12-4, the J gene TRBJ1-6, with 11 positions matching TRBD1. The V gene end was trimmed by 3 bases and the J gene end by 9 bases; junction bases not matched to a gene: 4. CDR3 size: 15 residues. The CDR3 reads CASSFKGQGVSPLHF. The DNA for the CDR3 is TGTGCCAGCAGTTTTAAGGGACAGGGGGTTTCACCCCTCCACTTT.

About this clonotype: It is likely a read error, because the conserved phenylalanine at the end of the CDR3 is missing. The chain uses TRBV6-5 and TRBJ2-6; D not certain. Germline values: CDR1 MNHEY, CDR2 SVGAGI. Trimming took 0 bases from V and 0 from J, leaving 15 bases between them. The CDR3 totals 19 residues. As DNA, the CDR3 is TGTGCCAGCAGTTACTCGTCCGTCAATCCCCCCTCTGGGGCCAACGTCCTGACTGTC. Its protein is CASSYSSVNPPSGANVLTV.

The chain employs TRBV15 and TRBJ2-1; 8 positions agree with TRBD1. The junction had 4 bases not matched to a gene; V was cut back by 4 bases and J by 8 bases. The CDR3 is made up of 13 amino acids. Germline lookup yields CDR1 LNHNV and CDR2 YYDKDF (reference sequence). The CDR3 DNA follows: TGTGCCACCAGCACGGACAGGGAGGATGAGCAGTTCTTC. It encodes CATSTDREDEQFF.

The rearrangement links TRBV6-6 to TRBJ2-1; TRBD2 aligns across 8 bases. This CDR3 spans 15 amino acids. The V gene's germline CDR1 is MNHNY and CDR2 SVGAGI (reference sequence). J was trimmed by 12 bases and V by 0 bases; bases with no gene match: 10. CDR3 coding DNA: TGTGCCAGCAGTTACTCGCCTAGCGGGCACGGGGGGCAGTTCTTC. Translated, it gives CASSYSPSGHGGQFF.

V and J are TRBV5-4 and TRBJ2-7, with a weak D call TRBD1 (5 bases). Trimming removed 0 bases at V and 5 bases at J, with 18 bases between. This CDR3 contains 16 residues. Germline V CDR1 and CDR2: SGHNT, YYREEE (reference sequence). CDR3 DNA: TGTGCCAGCAGCTTGGACCTCGTCGGCAGGGCGAACGAGCAGTACTTC. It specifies CASSLDLVGRANEQYF.

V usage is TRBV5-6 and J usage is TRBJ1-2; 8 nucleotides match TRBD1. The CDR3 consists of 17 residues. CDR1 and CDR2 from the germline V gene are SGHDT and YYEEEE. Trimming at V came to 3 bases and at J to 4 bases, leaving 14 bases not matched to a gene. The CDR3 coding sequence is TGTGCCAGCAGCTCTAAGGTTGGAGGACAGGGAGTCTATGGCTACACCTTC. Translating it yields CASSSKVGGQGVYGYTF. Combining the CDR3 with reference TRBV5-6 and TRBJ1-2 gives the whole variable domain DAGVTQSPTHLIKTRGQQVTLRCSPKSGHDTVSWYQQALGQGPQFIFQYYEEEERQRGNFPDRFSGHQFPNYSSELNVNALLLGDSALYLCASSSKVGGQGVYGYTFGSGTRLTVV.

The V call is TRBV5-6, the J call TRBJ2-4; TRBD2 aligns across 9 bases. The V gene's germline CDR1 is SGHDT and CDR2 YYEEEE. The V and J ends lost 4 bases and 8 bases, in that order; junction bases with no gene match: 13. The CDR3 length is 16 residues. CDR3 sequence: CASSRSGTSFPDIQYF. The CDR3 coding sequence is TGTGCCAGCAGCAGGTCCGGGACTAGCTTCCCTGACATTCAGTACTTC. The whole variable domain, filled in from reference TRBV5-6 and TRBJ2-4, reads DAGVTQSPTHLIKTRGQQVTLRCSPKSGHDTVSWYQQALGQGPQFIFQYYEEEERQRGNFPDRFSGHQFPNYSSELNVNALLLGDSALYLCASSRSGTSFPDIQYFGAGTRLSVL.

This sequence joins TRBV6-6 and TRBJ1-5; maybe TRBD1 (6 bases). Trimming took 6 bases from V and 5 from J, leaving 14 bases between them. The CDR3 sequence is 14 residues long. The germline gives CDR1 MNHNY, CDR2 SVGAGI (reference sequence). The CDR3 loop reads CASSRHRDHQPQHF. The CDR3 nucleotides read TGTGCCAGCAGCCGACACAGGGATCATCAGCCCCAGCATTTT.

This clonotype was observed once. In DNA form, the CDR3 reads TGTGCCAGCAGCCGGGGGGGCCGTTTGGAGACCCAGTACTTC. Translating it yields CASSRGGRLETQYF. The chain carries TRBV6-2 or TRBV6-3 and TRBJ2-5; TRBD2 agrees at 8 bases. CDR3 size: 14 residues. V lost 6 bases and J lost 5; bases outside the gene matches: 8. CDR1 MNHEY and CDR2 SVGEGT come from the germline V gene.

The CDR3 DNA is TGTGCCAGCAGCTTCTCCGGGACTCATTCAGATACGCAGTATTTT. Its protein is CASSFSGTHSDTQYF. The chain has TRBV5-4 and TRBJ2-3; D is perhaps TRBD2 (6 bases). The CDR3 runs 15 residues. Germline V gene sequence: CDR1 SGHNT, CDR2 YYREEE (reference sequence). V lost 2 bases and J 4 bases, leaving 14 bases between the germline ends. The full variable domain, with the rest looked up from reference TRBV5-4 and TRBJ2-3, is ETGVTQSPTHLIKTRGQQVTLRCSSQSGHNTVSWYQQALGQGPQFIFQYYREEENGRGNFPPRFSGLQFPNYSSELNVNALELDDSALYLCASSFSGTHSDTQYFGPGTRLTVL.

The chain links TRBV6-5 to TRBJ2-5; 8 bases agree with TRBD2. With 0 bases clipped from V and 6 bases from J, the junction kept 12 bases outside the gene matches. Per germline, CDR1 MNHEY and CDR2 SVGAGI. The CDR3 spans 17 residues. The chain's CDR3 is CASSYSKAGGISQTQYF. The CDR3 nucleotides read TGTGCCAGCAGTTACTCGAAGGCGGGGGGCATCTCGCAGACCCAGTACTTC.

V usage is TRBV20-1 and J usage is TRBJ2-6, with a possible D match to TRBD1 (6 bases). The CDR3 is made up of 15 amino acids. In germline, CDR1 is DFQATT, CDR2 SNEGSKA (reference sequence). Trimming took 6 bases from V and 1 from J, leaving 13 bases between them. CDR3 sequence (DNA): TGCAGTGCGCAACAGGGTGGGTCTGGGGCCAACGTCCTGACTTTC. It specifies CSAQQGGSGANVLTF.

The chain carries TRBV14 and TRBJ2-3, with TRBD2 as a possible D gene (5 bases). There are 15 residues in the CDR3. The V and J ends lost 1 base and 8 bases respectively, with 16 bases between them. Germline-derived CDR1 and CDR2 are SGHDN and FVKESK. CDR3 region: CASSQVQASAGTQYF. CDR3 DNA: TGTGCCAGCAGCCAAGTCCAAGCCAGCGCGGGTACGCAGTATTTT. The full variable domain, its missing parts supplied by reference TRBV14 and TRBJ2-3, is EAGVTQFPSHSVIEKGQTVTLRCDPISGHDNLYWYRRVMGKEIKFLLHFVKESKQDESGMPNNRFLAERTGGTYSTLKVQPAELEDSGVYFCASSQVQASAGTQYFGPGTRLTVL.

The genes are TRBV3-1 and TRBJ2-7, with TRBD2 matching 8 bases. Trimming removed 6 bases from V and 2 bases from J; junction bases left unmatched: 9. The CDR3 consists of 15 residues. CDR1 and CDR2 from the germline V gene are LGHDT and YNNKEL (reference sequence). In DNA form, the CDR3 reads TGTGCCAGCAGGGGCTACGCGGGGGGCCCCTACGAGCAGTACTTC. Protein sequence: CASRGYAGGPYEQYF.

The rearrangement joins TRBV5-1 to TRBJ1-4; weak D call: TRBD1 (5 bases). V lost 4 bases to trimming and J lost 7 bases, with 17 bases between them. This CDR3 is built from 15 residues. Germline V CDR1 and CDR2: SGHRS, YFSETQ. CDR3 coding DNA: TGCGCCAGCAGCCCACAGGACGGGGGGAGTGAAAAACTGTTTTTT. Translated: CASSPQDGGSEKLFF.

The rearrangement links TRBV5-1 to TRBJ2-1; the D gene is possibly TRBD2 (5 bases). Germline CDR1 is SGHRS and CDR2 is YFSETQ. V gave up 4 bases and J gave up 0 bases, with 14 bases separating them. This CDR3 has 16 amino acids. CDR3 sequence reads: CASSLSSGSSYNEQFF. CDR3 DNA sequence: TGCGCCAGCAGCCTGTCTTCGGGGAGCTCCTACAATGAGCAGTTCTTC.

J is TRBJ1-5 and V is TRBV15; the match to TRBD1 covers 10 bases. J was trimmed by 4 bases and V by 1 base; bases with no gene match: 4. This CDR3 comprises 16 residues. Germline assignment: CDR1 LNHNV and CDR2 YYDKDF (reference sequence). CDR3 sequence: CATSRGMDRGNQPQHF. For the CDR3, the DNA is TGTGCCACCAGCAGAGGCATGGACAGGGGGAATCAGCCCCAGCATTTT.

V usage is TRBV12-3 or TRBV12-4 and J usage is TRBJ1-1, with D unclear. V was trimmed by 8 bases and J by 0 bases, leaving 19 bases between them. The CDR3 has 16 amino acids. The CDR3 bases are TGTGCCAGCTCGGAAAGGCGGGGAAGCATGAACACTGAAGCTTTCTTT. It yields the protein CASSERRGSMNTEAFF.

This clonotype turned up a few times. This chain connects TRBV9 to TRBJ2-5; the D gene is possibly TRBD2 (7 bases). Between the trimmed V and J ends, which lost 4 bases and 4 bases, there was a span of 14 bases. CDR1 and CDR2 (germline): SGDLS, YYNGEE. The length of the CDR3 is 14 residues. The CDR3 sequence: CASSRGGRGETQYF. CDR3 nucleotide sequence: TGTGCCAGCAGCCGCGGGGGCAGGGGAGAGACCCAGTACTTC. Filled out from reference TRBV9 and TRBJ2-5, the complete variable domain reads DSGVTQTPKHLITATGQRVTLRCSPRSGDLSVYWYQQSLDQGLQFLIQYYNGEERAKGNILERFSAQQFPDLHSELNLSSLELGDSALYFCASSRGGRGETQYFGPGTRLLVL.

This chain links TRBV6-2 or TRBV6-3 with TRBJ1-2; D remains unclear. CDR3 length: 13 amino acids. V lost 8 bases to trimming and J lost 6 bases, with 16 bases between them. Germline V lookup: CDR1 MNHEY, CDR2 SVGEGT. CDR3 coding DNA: TGTGCCAGCCGGCCACAGCCCGAGGATGGCTACACCTTC. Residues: CASRPQPEDGYTF.

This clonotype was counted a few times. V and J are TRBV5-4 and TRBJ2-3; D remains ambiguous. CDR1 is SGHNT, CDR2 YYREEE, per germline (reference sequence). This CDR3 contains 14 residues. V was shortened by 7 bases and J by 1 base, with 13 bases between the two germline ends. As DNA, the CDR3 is TGTGCCAGCTCACCACGTGGGGGCACAGATACGCAGTATTTT. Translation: CASSPRGGTDTQYF.

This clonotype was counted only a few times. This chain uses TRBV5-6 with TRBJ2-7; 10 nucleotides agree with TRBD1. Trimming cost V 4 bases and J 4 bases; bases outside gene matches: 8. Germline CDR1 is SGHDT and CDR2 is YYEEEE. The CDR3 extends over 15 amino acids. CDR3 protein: CASSRGTGEAYEQYF. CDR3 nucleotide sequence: TGTGCCAGCAGCCGTGGGACAGGGGAGGCTTACGAGCAGTACTTC.

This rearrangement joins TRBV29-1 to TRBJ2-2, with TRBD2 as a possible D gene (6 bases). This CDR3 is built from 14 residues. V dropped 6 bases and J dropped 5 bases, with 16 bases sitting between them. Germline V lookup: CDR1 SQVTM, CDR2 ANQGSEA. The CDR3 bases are TGCAGCGTGGTTACGCGGGGTGCGACCGGGGAGCTGTTTTTT. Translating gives CSVVTRGATGELFF.

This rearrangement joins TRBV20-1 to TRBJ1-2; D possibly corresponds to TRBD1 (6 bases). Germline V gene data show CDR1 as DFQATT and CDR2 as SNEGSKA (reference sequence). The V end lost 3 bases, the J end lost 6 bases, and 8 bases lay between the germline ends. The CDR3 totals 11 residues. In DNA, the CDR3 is TGCAGTGCTAGCCGGACAGATGGCTACACCTTC. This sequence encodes CSASRTDGYTF.

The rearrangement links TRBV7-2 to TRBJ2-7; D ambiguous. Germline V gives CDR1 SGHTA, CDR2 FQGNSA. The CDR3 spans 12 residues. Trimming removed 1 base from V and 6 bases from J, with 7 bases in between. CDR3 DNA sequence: TGTGCCAGCAGCTTAGTCCTGGGCGAGCAGTACTTC. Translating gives CASSLVLGEQYF.